The clone carrying this T cell receptor (beta chain) showed up just once. This entry is derived from a study of T cell repertoires in ileal Crohn's disease. Study details: Median disease duration was nearly eight years; about 37% smoked at surgery. About half received postoperative treatment, 10 to 11 with thiopurines and about 20 anti-TNF.

Trimming took off 8 bases at V and 2 bases at J, with 13 bases between the two ends. The CDR3 sequence is 14 residues long. The germline gives CDR1 MNHNY, CDR2 SVGAGI (reference sequence). The time point is: inflamed ileum from the surgical specimen. The protocol was immunoSEQ multiplex PCR, while the TCRdb copy is restricted to in-frame clones and leaves out a portion. In the table there are about 16,000 clones, 92% of which are singletons. This clonotype originated in an adult with Crohn's disease. V is TRBV6-6 and J is TRBJ2-1; unclear D gene. Material: ileal tissue. CDR3 loop: CASESGRTYNEQFF. DNA of the CDR3: TGTGCCAGCGAGTCTGGTCGGACCTACAATGAGCAGTTCTTC.